This TCR beta chain was captured in a study of shared T cell receptors in the human thymus. The CDR3 spans 15 residues. Germline CDR1 is SGHTA and CDR2 is FQGTGA. The ends were cut back, 5 bases at V and 6 bases at J, with 16 bases in the middle. Produced via immunoSEQ multiplex PCR; TCRdb's table is partial and in-frame only. The table shows about 610,000 clones, with 88% occurring only once. This clone was picked up one time. The same specimen was also included in a second study, on human thymus T cells. From that study: Resected material from corrective heart surgery provided the thymus tissue analysed.

The source is a boy in the first two years of life with a congenital heart defect. The sequenced sample consisted of thymocytes. The chain joins TRBV7-3 to TRBJ2-2; weak D call: TRBD1 (6 bases). CDR3 bases: TGTGCCAGCAGCACCGGGACAAATTACCCCGGGGAGCTGTTTTTT. It yields the protein CASSTGTNYPGELFF. Full variable domain (outside the CDR3, taken from reference TRBV7-3 and TRBJ2-2): GAGVSQTPSNKVTEKGKYVELRCDPISGHTALYWYRQSLGQGPEFLIYFQGTGAADDSGLPNDRFFAVRPEGSVSTLKIQRTERGDSAVYLCASSTGTNYPGELFFGEGSRLTVL.